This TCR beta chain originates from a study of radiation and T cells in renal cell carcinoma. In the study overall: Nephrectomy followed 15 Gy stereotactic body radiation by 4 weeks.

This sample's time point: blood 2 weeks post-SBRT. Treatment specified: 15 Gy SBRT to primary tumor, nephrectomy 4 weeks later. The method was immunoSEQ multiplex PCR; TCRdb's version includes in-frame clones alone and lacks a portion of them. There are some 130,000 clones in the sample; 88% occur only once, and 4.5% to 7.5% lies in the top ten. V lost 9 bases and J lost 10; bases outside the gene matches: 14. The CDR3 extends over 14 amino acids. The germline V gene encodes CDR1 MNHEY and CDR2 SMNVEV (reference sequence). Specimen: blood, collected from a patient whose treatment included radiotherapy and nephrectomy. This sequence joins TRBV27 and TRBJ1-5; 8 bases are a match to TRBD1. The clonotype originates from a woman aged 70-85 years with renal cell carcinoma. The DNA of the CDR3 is TGTGCCAGTAAGCAGGGGGCCCCTTCGGGACCCCAGCATTTT. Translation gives CASKQGAPSGPQHF.